This paragraph covers one TCR beta chain sequence. Its antigen is unidentified. Prepared TCR beta cDNA libraries contained unique molecular identifiers. TCRdb redid the calling of the PCR reads with MiXCR, one entry per CDR3 protein. Of more than 500,000 distinct CDR3 sequences listed, around 31% are singletons. This sample is part of a study of post-analysis software for immune sequencing data. The CDR3 is 13 amino acids. The V gene's germline CDR1 is SGHAT and CDR2 FQNNGV. The trim removed 3 bases at V and 6 bases at J, leaving 1 base unmatched. Overall study findings and caveats: In patients, TRBV5-6, TRBV5-1 and TRBV20-1 belonged to roughly five TRBV segments found more frequently than in controls.

Sequenced sample: blood. The chain employs TRBV11-2 and TRBJ2-1; 8 bases are shared with TRBD2. The receptor was derived from a girl aged 2-17 years with multiple sclerosis. The DNA for the CDR3 is TGTGCCAGCAGCTTTGGGACTAGCAATGAGCAGTTCTTC. Its translation is CASSFGTSNEQFF.